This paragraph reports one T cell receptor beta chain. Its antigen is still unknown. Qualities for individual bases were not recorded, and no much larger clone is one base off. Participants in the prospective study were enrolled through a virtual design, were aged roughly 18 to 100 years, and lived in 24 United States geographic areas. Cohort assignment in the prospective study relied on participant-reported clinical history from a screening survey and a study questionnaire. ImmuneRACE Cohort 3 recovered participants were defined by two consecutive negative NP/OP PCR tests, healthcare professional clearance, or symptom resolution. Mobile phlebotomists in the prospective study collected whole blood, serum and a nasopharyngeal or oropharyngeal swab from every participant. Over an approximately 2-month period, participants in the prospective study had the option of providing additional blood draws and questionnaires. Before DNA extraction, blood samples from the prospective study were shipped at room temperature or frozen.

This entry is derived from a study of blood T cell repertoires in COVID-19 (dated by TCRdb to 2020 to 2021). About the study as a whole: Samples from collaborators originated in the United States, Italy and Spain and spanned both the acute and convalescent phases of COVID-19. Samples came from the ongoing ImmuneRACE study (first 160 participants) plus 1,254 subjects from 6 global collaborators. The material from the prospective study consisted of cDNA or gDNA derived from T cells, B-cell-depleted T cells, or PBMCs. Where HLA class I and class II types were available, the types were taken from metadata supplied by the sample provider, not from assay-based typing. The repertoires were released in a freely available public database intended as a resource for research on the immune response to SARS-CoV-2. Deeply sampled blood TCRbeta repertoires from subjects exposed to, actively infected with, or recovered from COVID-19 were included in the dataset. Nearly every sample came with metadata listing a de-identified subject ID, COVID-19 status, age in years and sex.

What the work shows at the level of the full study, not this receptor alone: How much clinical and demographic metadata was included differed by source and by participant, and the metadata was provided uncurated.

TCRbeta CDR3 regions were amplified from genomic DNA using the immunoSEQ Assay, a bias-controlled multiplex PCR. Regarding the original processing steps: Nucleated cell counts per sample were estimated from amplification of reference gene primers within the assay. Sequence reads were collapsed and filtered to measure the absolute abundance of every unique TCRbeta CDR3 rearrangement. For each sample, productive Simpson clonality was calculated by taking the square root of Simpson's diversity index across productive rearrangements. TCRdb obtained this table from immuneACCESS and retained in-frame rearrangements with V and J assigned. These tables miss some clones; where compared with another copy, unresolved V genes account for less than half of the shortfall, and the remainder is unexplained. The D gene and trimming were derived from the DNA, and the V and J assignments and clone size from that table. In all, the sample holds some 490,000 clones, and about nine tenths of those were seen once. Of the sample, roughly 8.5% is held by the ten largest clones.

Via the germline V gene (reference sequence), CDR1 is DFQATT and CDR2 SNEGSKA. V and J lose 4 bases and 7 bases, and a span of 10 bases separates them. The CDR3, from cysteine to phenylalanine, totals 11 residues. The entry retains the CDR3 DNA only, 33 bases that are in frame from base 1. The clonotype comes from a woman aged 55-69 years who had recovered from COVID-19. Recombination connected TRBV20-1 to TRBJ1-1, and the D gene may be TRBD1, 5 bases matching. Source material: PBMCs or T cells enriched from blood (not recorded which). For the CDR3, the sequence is CSAKGLGEAFF. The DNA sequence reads TGCAGTGCTAAGGGGCTTGGTGAAGCTTTCTTT.